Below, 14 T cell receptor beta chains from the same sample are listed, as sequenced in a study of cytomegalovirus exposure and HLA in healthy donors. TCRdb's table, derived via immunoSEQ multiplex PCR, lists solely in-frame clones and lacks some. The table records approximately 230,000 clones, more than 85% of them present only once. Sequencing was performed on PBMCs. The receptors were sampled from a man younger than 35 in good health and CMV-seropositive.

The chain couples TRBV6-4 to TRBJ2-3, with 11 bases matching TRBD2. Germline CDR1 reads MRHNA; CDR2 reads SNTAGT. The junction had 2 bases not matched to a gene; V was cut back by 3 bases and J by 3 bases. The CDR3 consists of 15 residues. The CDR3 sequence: CASSELAGETDTQYF. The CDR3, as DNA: TGTGCCAGCAGTGAACTAGCGGGAGAAACAGATACGCAGTATTTT.

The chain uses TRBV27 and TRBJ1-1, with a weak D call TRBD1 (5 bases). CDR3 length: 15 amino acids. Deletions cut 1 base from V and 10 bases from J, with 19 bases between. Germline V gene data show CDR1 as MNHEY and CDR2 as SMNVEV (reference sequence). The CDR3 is CASSLFRGRGLAAFF. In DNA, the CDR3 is TGTGCCAGCAGTTTATTTCGGGGCAGAGGGTTGGCAGCTTTCTTT.

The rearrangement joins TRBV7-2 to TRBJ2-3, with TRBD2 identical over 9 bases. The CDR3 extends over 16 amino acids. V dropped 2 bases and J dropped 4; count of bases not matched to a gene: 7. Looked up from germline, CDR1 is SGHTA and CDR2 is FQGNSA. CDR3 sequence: CASSLQAGGPPDTQYF. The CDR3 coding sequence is TGTGCCAGCAGCTTACAAGCGGGAGGCCCCCCAGATACGCAGTATTTT.

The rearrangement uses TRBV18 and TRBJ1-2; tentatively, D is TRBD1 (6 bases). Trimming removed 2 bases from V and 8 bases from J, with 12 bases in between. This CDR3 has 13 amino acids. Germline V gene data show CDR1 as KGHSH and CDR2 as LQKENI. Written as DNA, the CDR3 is TGTGCCAGCTCACCAGGGGGGGCGGCCGGCTACACCTTC. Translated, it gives CASSPGGAAGYTF.

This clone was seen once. The CDR3: CASRTVTYNEQFF. DNA of the CDR3: TGCGCCAGCAGAACGGTGACCTACAATGAGCAGTTCTTC. The chain combines TRBV5-1 with TRBJ2-1; D not resolved. This CDR3 is built from 13 residues. Germline V gene sequence: CDR1 SGHRS, CDR2 YFSETQ. V gave up 5 bases and J gave up 2 bases, with 8 bases separating them.

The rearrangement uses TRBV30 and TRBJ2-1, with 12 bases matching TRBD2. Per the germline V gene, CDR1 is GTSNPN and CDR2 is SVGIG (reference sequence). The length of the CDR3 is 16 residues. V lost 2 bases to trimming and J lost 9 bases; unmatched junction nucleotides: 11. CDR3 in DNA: TGTGCCTGGAGTTTCGGGCCTAGCGGGAGGGCCGTTGAGCAGTTCTTC. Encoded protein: CAWSFGPSGRAVEQFF. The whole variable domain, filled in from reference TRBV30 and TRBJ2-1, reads SQTIHQWPATLVQPVGSPLSLECTVEGTSNPNLYWYRQAAGRGLQLLFYSVGIGQISSEVPQNLSASRPQDRQFILSSKKLLLSDSGFYLCAWSFGPSGRAVEQFFGPGTRLTVL.

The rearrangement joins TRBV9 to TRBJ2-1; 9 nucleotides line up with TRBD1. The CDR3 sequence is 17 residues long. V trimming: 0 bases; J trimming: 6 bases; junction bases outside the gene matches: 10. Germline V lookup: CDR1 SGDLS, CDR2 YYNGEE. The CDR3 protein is CASSVVGMGQGFNEQFF. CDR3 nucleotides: TGTGCCAGCAGCGTAGTAGGCATGGGACAGGGTTTCAATGAGCAGTTCTTC.

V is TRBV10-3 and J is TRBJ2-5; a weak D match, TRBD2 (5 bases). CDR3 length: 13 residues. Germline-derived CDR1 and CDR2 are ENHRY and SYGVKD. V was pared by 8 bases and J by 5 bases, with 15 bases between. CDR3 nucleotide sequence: TGTGCCATCGGCCAAACTAGTATCGAGACCCAGTACTTC. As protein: CAIGQTSIETQYF.

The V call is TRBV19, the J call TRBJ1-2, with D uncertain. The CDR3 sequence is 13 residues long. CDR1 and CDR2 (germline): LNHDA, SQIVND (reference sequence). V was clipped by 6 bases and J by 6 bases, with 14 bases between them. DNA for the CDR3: TGTGCCAGTAGATATGTGGTGGAACATGGCTACACCTTC. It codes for CASRYVVEHGYTF. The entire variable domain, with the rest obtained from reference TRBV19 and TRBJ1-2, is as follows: DGGITQSPKYLFRKEGQNVTLSCEQNLNHDAMYWYRQDPGQGLRLIYYSQIVNDFQKGDIAEGYSVSREKKESFPLTVTSAQKNPTAFYLCASRYVVEHGYTFGSGTRLTVV.

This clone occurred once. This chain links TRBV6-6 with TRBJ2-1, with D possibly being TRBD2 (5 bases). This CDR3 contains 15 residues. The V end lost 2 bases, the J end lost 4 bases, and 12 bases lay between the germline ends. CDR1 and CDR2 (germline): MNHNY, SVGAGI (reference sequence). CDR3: CASSYPAVLYNEQFF. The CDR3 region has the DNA TGTGCCAGCAGTTACCCAGCGGTTCTTTACAATGAGCAGTTCTTC.

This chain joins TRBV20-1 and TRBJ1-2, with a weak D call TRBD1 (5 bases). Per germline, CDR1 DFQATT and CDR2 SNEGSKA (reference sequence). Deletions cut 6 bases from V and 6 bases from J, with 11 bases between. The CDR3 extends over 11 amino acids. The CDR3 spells CSARRGDGYTF. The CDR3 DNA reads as TGCAGTGCGAGAAGGGGTGATGGCTACACCTTC.

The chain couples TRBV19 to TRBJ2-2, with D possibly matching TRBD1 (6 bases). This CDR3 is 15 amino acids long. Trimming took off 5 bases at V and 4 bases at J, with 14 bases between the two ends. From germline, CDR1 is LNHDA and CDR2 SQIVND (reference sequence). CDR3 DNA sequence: TGTGCCAGTAGTCCCGGGACATTTCCCACCGGGGAGCTGTTTTTT. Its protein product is CASSPGTFPTGELFF.

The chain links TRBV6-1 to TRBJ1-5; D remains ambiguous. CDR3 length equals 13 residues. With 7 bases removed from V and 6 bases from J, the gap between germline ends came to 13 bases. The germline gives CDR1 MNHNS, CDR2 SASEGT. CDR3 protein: CASMGLWSQPQHF. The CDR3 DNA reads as TGTGCCAGCATGGGGTTATGGTCTCAGCCCCAGCATTTT.

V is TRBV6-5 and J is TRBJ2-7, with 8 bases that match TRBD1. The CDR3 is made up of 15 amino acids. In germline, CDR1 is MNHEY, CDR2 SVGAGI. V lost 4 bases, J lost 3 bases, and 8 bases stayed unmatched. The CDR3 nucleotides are TGTGCCAGCAGTTTAAAACCGGGACAGGACTACGAGCAGTACTTC. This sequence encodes CASSLKPGQDYEQYF.